The next 10 T cell receptor beta chains were all read from a single sample in a study of cytomegalovirus exposure and HLA in healthy donors. This PCR relied on a set of 60 Vbeta primers and 13 Jbeta primers. Using immunoSEQ multiplex PCR, the repertoire was profiled, and TCRdb retains in-frame clones only, with some absent. Of 150,000 to 200,000 clones in the sample, 70% to 75% were seen once. Sample: PBMCs. The source is a man in his late teens or twenties in good health and CMV-seropositive.

This chain uses TRBV21-1 with TRBJ2-7; TRBD1 reflects the table's D call only, with no check against the DNA. TRBV21-1 is a pseudogene locus. The CDR3 extends over 16 amino acids. CDR3 loop: CASSTLRQPRRGEQYV. DNA of the CDR3: TGTGCCAGCAGCACTCTTAGGCAGCCCCGAAGGGGCGAGCAGTACGTC.

This chain links TRBV30 with TRBJ1-5; 8 nucleotides agree with TRBD1. Trimming cost V 1 base and J 2 bases; bases outside gene matches: 7. Germline V CDR1 and CDR2: GTSNPN, SVGIG (reference sequence). This CDR3 is 16 amino acids long. The CDR3 DNA is TGTGCCTGGAGTGCGCTCGGACAGGGTGGCAATCAGCCCCAGCATTTT. Encoded protein: CAWSALGQGGNQPQHF.

The chain employs TRBV19 and TRBJ1-1; possibly TRBD1 for D (6 bases). Trimming removed 3 bases from V and 4 bases from J, with 18 bases in between. The CDR3 loop spans 16 amino acids. From germline, CDR1 is LNHDA and CDR2 SQIVND (reference sequence). The CDR3 nucleotides read TGTGCCAGTAGTATTGAGTCTAGAGGGGGTGGCACTGAAGCTTTCTTT. Its protein product is CASSIESRGGGTEAFF.

This clone was observed a handful of times. The chain's CDR3 is CASSSPNQGGYTF. CDR3 nucleotide sequence: TGTGCCAGCAGCTCCCCGAATCAGGGTGGCTACACCTTC. The rearrangement joins TRBV7-2 to TRBJ1-2, with TRBD1 as a possible D gene (5 bases). The CDR3 has 13 amino acids. Germline V gene lookup returns CDR1 SGHTA and CDR2 FQGNSA. V was pared by 4 bases and J by 7 bases, with 13 bases between.

This clone was recorded once. The chain carries TRBV2 and TRBJ2-7; no firm D call. The V gene's germline CDR1 is SNHLY and CDR2 FYNNEI. This CDR3 contains 13 residues. V shed 1 base and J shed 7 bases, with 11 bases lying between them. The CDR3 is CASSEGAVSEQYV. The CDR3 coding sequence is TGTGCCAGCAGTGAAGGGGCTGTGAGTGAGCAGTACGTC.

This clone was picked up one time. This chain's CDR3 is CAISATGDSGNTIYF. CDR3 nucleotides: TGTGCCATCAGTGCGACAGGGGACTCTGGAAACACCATATATTTT. The chain has TRBV10-3 and TRBJ1-3; TRBD1 matches 8 bases. The CDR3 runs 15 residues. With V trimmed by 4 bases and J by 0 bases, 2 bases remained unmatched. Per the germline V gene, CDR1 is ENHRY and CDR2 is SYGVKD.

The chain has TRBV4-1 and TRBJ2-7; D is perhaps TRBD1 (6 bases). The germline V gene has CDR1 MGHRA and CDR2 YSYEKL. Trimming shortened V by 3 bases and J by 2 bases, and 14 bases separated the two germline ends. CDR3 length: 15 residues. DNA of the CDR3: TGCGCCAGCAGCCAGGGACCCCAGGGGCCCTACGAGCAGTACGTC. Translating gives CASSQGPQGPYEQYV.

The chain combines TRBV6-6 with TRBJ1-5, with D possibly matching TRBD1 (5 bases). The CDR3 totals 14 residues. The V end lost 4 bases, the J end lost 7 bases, and 14 bases lay between the germline ends. CDR1 is MNHNY, CDR2 SVGAGI, per germline (reference sequence). CDR3 loop: CASSSGRALQPQHF. CDR3 nucleotides: TGTGCCAGCAGTTCTGGCAGGGCCCTCCAGCCCCAGCATTTT.

This clone has a single count. CDR3 nucleotides: TGCGCCAGCAGCTCACAGGGTAGCACAGATACGCAGTATTTT. Translating it yields CASSSQGSTDTQYF. The chain links TRBV5-1 to TRBJ2-3, with D possibly TRBD1 on 6 matching bases. The CDR3 runs 14 residues. V lost 3 bases, J lost 0 bases, and 8 bases lay in between. CDR1 is SGHRS, CDR2 YFSETQ, per germline.

The chain joins TRBV5-6 to TRBJ1-2; TRBD1 aligns across 9 bases. The CDR3 length is 15 residues. The V gene end was trimmed by 4 bases and the J gene end by 8 bases; junction bases not matched to a gene: 12. From germline, CDR1 is SGHDT and CDR2 YYEEEE. CDR3: CASSTLGTGYDGYTF. CDR3 nucleotides: TGTGCCAGCAGCACCTTAGGGACAGGGTATGACGGCTACACCTTC.